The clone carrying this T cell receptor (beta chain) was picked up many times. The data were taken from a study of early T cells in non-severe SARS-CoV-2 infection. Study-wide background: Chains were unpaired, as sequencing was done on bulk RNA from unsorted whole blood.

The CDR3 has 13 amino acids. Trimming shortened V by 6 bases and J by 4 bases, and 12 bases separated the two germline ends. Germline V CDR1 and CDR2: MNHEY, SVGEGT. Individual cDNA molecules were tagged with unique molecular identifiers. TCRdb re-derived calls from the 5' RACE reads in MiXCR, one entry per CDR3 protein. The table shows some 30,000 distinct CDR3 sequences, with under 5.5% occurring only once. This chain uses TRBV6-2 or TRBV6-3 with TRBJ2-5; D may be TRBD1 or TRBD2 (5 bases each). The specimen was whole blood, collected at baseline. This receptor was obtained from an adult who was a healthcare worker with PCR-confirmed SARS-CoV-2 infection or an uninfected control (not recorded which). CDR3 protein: CASSWDGGETQYF. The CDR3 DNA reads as TGTGCCAGCAGCTGGGACGGCGGAGAGACCCAGTACTTC.